These T cell receptor beta chains were read from a single sample in a study of identical twins. TCRdb ran MiXCR on the 5' RACE reads and lists one entry per CDR3 protein. The table has 450,000 or so distinct CDR3 sequences, approximately 15% seen once. This sample also belongs to another study, concerning yellow fever vaccine responses in identical twins.

The sample consisted of CD4+ T cells sorted from blood. The source of these receptors is a woman in her late teens or twenties in good health. Both conserved end residues are part of each CDR3. D genes are given only for firm matches.

d_call | j_call | v_call | cdr3_aa
. | TRBJ2-6 | TRBV12-3/TRBV12-4 | CASSLAPFTRAGANVLTF
TRBD1 | TRBJ1-2 | TRBV29-1 | CSVEDRRQGRGYTF
. | TRBJ2-5 | TRBV5-1 | CASSLGPWDSLGAQYF
. | TRBJ2-1 | TRBV29-1 | CSVDKGLLTNEQFF
TRBD2 | TRBJ2-3 | TRBV15 | CATSRSTPLAGWTSTDTQYF
. | TRBJ2-5 | TRBV28 | CASSLTRSYETQYF
. | TRBJ1-3 | TRBV6-1 | CASRPHISSGNTIYF
TRBD1 | TRBJ1-2 | TRBV10-3 | CAISGDRNYGYTF
TRBD1 | TRBJ2-1 | TRBV7-2 | CASSSRTGSEQFF
. | TRBJ2-6 | TRBV20-1 | CSAPTSQSGANVLTF
TRBD1 | TRBJ1-5 | TRBV14 | CASSQDDRDNQPQHF
TRBD1 | TRBJ2-5 | TRBV20-1 | CSASLQGLSPQETQYF
. | TRBJ2-3 | TRBV6-5 | CASSYRGASTDTQYF
. | TRBJ2-3 | TRBV25-1 | CASSEIKLYTDTQYF
. | TRBJ1-1 | TRBV4-2 | CASSQESGTLEAFF
TRBD2 | TRBJ2-1 | TRBV4-3 | CASSQDLVASGRVMYNEQFF
. | TRBJ2-1 | TRBV5-4 | CASSAGLASSYNEQFF
. | TRBJ2-1 | TRBV14 | CASSPQGLLNEQFF
. | TRBJ2-1 | TRBV20-1 | CSARGLDSYNEQFF
TRBD2 | TRBJ2-2 | TRBV20-1 | CSASPPTSGPGELFF
. | TRBJ1-5 | TRBV7-2 | CASSLTTDQPQHF
. | TRBJ1-6 | TRBV9 | CASSVNGGRDSPLHF
. | TRBJ2-5 | TRBV7-2 | CASSLSEGIKTQYF
. | TRBJ1-1 | TRBV12-3/TRBV12-4 | CASSWQTGNTEAFF
TRBD2 | TRBJ2-3 | TRBV29-1 | CSGGQRGGRFTQYF
. | TRBJ1-5 | TRBV6-1 | CASRNLDSNQPQHF
. | TRBJ2-4 | TRBV2 | CASSEEYIQYF
TRBD1 | TRBJ2-7 | TRBV27 | CASSLFATGGYSYEQYF
. | TRBJ2-7 | TRBV12-3/TRBV12-4 | CASSLGGTLYEQYF
. | TRBJ1-2 | TRBV4-1 | CASSVGDGGYGYTF
TRBD2 | TRBJ2-2 | TRBV20-1 | CSARDGTKNTGELFF
. | TRBJ2-5 | TRBV15 | CATSRSVGLQETQYF
. | TRBJ2-5 | TRBV2 | CASGPGPGIKTQYF
. | TRBJ2-1 | TRBV5-1 | CASSSPGSYNEQFF
TRBD1 | TRBJ2-5 | TRBV5-1 | CASSSALRGRIETQYF
TRBD2 | TRBJ2-2 | TRBV3-1 | CASSQPGTSGTGELFF
TRBD2 | TRBJ2-2 | TRBV3-1 | CASSQGLAAGELFF
. | TRBJ2-3 | TRBV12-3/TRBV12-4 | CASSIGTGRDTQYF
. | TRBJ2-4 | TRBV6-2/TRBV6-3 | CASSPDGRLAKNIQYF
. | TRBJ2-1 | TRBV12-3/TRBV12-4 | CASSFIVGGHNEQFF
. | TRBJ2-1 | TRBV7-9 | CASRISGDEQFF
TRBD1 | TRBJ2-1 | TRBV5-1 | CASSLTGQIYNEQFF
. | TRBJ2-2 | TRBV5-1 | CASSWGSDTGELFF
. | TRBJ1-1 | TRBV6-2/TRBV6-3 | CASSYDRTTEAFF
TRBD2 | TRBJ2-7 | TRBV7-2 | CASSMTSGTYEQYF
. | TRBJ2-1 | TRBV7-2 | CASSWNSYNEQFF
TRBD1 | TRBJ1-4 | TRBV5-1 | CASSLGQGSSHEKLFF
TRBD1 | TRBJ2-5 | TRBV10-3 | CATADRWETQYF
TRBD1 | TRBJ2-1 | TRBV20-1 | CSAKTGGFYNEQFF
. | TRBJ2-3 | TRBV19 | CASSMGERGGTDTQYF